The source of this TCR beta chain is a study of blood T cell repertoires in COVID-19. Study background: Some COVID-19 samples were acute and others convalescent; all came from the United States, Italy and Spain. Sources were T cells, B-cell-depleted T cells, or PBMCs; the material itself was cDNA or gDNA.

Under the authors' procedure: For nucleated cells, counts were estimated from reference gene primer amplification. TCRdb's copy holds only in-frame clones and misses some; the assay was immunoSEQ multiplex PCR. The V and J calls and clone size were taken over from that table, and D and trimming were inferred from the DNA. Here the sample spans fewer than 200,000 clones, 60% to 80% being singletons. There are 16 residues in the CDR3. Germline V CDR1 and CDR2: SGHTA, FQGNSA. Losses at the gene ends were 1 base for V and 8 bases for J; bases not matched to a gene: 7. The TCR originated in a woman in her 70s with acute or convalescent COVID-19. This chain connects TRBV7-2 to TRBJ2-1; TRBD2 matches 11 bases. Sequenced input: peripheral blood. The CDR3 spells CASSLDASGRRDEQFF. In nucleotides, the CDR3 is TGTGCCAGCAGCTTAGATGCTAGCGGGAGGCGGGATGAGCAGTTCTTC.